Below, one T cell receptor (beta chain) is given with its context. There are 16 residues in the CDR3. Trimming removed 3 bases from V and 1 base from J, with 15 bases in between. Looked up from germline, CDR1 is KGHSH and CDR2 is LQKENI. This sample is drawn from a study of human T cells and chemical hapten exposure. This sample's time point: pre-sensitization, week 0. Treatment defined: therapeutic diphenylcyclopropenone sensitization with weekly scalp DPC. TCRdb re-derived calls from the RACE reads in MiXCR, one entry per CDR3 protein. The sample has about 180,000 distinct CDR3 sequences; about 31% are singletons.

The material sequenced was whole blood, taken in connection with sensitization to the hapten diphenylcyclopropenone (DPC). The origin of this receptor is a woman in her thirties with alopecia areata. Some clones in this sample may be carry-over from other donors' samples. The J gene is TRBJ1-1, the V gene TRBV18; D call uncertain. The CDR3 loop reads CASSPGSGLSNTEAFF. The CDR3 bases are TGTGCCAGCTCACCCGGGTCGGGGTTGTCGAACACTGAAGCTTTCTTT.